One and the same sample provided the 29 T cell receptor beta chains below, sequenced in a study of OX40 agonist ivuxolimab in advanced cancers. Assay: immunoSEQ multiplex PCR; the TCRdb copy retains only in-frame clones and omits some. The sample includes some 74,000 clones, 88% of them seen just once. The sequences come from CD4+ or CD8+ T cells sorted from blood, collected in a trial of the OX40 agonist ivuxolimab. The receptors here all came from an adult with an advanced solid tumor such as melanoma, head and neck, liver or kidney cancer.

This clone was seen a single time. This chain uses TRBV28 with TRBJ1-1, with a tentative D call TRBD1 (5 bases). The CDR3 runs to 15 residues. The germline CDR1 and CDR2 sequences are MDHEN and SYDVKM. The V end lost 2 bases, the J end lost 0 bases, and 10 bases lay between the germline ends. The CDR3 spells CASSLGGHMNTEAFF. The CDR3 coding sequence is TGTGCCAGCAGTTTAGGCGGACACATGAACACTGAAGCTTTCTTT. Supplemented by reference TRBV28 and TRBJ1-1, the full variable domain reads DVKVTQSSRYLVKRTGEKVFLECVQDMDHENMFWYRQDPGLGLRLIYFSYDVKMKEKGDIPEGYSVSREKKERFSLILESASTNQTSMYLCASSLGGHMNTEAFFGQGTRLTVV.

J is TRBJ2-1 and V is TRBV4-1; 11 nucleotides match TRBD2. The CDR3 loop spans 16 amino acids. The V gene end was trimmed by 6 bases and the J gene end by 7 bases; junction bases not matched to a gene: 11. Germline CDR1 and CDR2: MGHRA and YSYEKL. The DNA of the CDR3 is TGCGCCAGCAGGCTCTCCGGGACTAGCGGACTTAATGAGCAGTTCTTC. It yields the protein CASRLSGTSGLNEQFF.

J is TRBJ1-4 and V is TRBV28; D is unclear. The germline V gene has CDR1 MDHEN and CDR2 SYDVKM. The germline V and J ends were trimmed by 0 bases and 0 bases, with 5 bases remaining between them. This CDR3 has 15 residues. Here the CDR3 reads CASSLWAATNEKLFF. CDR3 coding DNA: TGTGCCAGCAGTTTATGGGCAGCAACTAATGAAAAACTGTTTTTT.

The CDR3 is CSVGQAMNTEAFF. CDR3 in DNA: TGCAGCGTTGGTCAGGCAATGAACACTGAAGCTTTCTTT. This sequence joins TRBV29-1 and TRBJ1-1, with D unresolved. CDR1 and CDR2 from the germline V gene are SQVTM and ANQGSEA. V was clipped by 4 bases and J by 0 bases, with 9 bases between them. CDR3 length equals 13 residues.

The chain is built from TRBV7-9 and TRBJ2-2; the D is unclear. Trimming took 2 bases from V and 2 from J, leaving 6 bases between them. Germline assignment: CDR1 SEHNR and CDR2 FQNEAQ (reference sequence). This CDR3 contains 14 residues. CDR3 DNA: TGTGCCAGCAGCTTATACAGAAACACCGGGGAGCTGTTTTTT. Translation: CASSLYRNTGELFF.

This chain joins TRBV6-1 and TRBJ2-7, with D maybe TRBD2 (5 bases). The V end was cut by 11 bases, the J end by 3 bases, with 14 bases between. Germline CDR1 reads MNHNS; CDR2 reads SASEGT. The CDR3 sequence is 12 residues long. The CDR3 loop is CALDQGGYEQYF. The CDR3 DNA is TGTGCCCTAGATCAAGGAGGCTACGAGCAGTACTTC.

This rearrangement joins TRBV19 to TRBJ1-3, with D uncertain. V lost 4 bases and J 0 bases, leaving 16 bases between the germline ends. The CDR3 extends over 17 amino acids. Germline-derived CDR1 and CDR2 are LNHDA and SQIVND (reference sequence). Here the CDR3 DNA reads TGTGCCAGTAGTAATCGTGGGGATCCAGCCTCTGGAAACACCATATATTTT. Its protein is CASSNRGDPASGNTIYF.

The V call is TRBV27, the J call TRBJ2-5; no definite D call. CDR3 length: 14 amino acids. Deletions cut 8 bases from V and 5 bases from J, with 18 bases between. The germline V gene has CDR1 MNHEY and CDR2 SMNVEV (reference sequence). The CDR3 DNA is TGTGCCAGCGGCAAACTGTCCTTAACGGAGACCCAGTACTTC. This codes for CASGKLSLTETQYF.

Concerning this clone itself: The junction departs from the called germline gene at one end, perhaps through a read error. V usage is TRBV6-5 and J usage is TRBJ2-3; no firm D call. Germline V gene data show CDR1 as MNHEY and CDR2 as SVGAGI. There are 15 residues in the CDR3. The chain's CDR3 is CASSYSIRAQDTQYF. CDR3 nucleotides: TGTGCCAGCAGCTACTCGATCCGGGCTCAAGATACGCAGTATTTT.

The rearrangement joins TRBV7-9 to TRBJ1-1; 7 bases align to TRBD1. Trimming cost V 4 bases and J 0 bases; bases outside gene matches: 5. Per the germline V gene, CDR1 is SEHNR and CDR2 is FQNEAQ (reference sequence). CDR3 length: 15 amino acids. The CDR3 spells CASSSKTGLNTEAFF. CDR3 in DNA: TGTGCCAGCAGCTCAAAGACAGGGCTGAACACTGAAGCTTTCTTT. Full variable domain (rest looked up from reference TRBV7-9 and TRBJ1-1): DTGVSQNPRHKITKRGQNVTFRCDPISEHNRLYWYRQTLGQGPEFLTYFQNEAQLEKSRLLSDRFSAERPKGSFSTLEIQRTEQGDSAMYLCASSSKTGLNTEAFFGQGTRLTVV.

This chain joins TRBV10-3 and TRBJ1-2; D uncertain. Germline V gives CDR1 ENHRY, CDR2 SYGVKD. V was shortened by 8 bases and J by 1 base, with 14 bases between the two germline ends. The CDR3 totals 14 residues. CDR3 protein: CAIALGVDNYGYTF. The CDR3 region has the DNA TGTGCCATCGCCCTTGGGGTGGATAACTATGGCTACACCTTC.

DNA for the CDR3: TGTGCCAGCAGCAAAGAGGTCTTGGCGGGAGGCCCCGAAGTTGATGAGCAGTTCTTC. Translating it yields CASSKEVLAGGPEVDEQFF. The gene calls are TRBV21-1 and TRBJ2-1; the DNA was not used to check the table's D call, TRBD2. TRBV21-1 is a pseudogene segment. The CDR3 runs to 19 residues.

The V call is TRBV4-3, the J call TRBJ2-7; 13 nucleotides agree with TRBD2. V lost 9 bases, J lost 2 bases, and 4 bases stayed unmatched. The germline V gene encodes CDR1 LGHNA and CDR2 YSLEER. The CDR3 loop spans 14 amino acids. The CDR3: CARPLAGGPYEQYF. The DNA of the CDR3 is TGCGCCAGGCCACTAGCGGGAGGGCCCTACGAGCAGTACTTC.

The rearrangement uses TRBV6-5 and TRBJ2-1; 7 bases are shared with TRBD1. Germline V lookup: CDR1 MNHEY, CDR2 SVGAGI. The CDR3 length is 14 residues. Unmatched junction bases numbered 4, after V lost 4 bases and J lost 4 bases. CDR3 bases: TGTGCCAGCAGTTTAACGACAGGGTACAATGAGCAGTTCTTC. Encoded protein: CASSLTTGYNEQFF.

The rearrangement joins TRBV28 to TRBJ2-7; TRBD1 matches at 8 bases. This CDR3 spans 15 amino acids. The junction had 10 bases not matched to a gene; V was cut back by 5 bases and J by 4 bases. Germline values: CDR1 MDHEN, CDR2 SYDVKM. The CDR3 protein is CASSQTGTGGYEQYF. CDR3 nucleotides: TGTGCCAGCAGTCAAACCGGGACAGGAGGGTACGAGCAGTACTTC.

CDR3 residues: CASGVEWNTEAFF. In DNA form, the CDR3 reads TGTGCCAGCGGGGTTGAATGGAACACTGAAGCTTTCTTT. The V call is TRBV6-4, the J call TRBJ1-1; D is uncertain. Trimming removed 8 bases at V and 1 base at J, with 11 bases between. Germline CDR1 is MRHNA and CDR2 is SNTAGT. This CDR3 is 13 amino acids long.

This chain joins TRBV18 and TRBJ2-1; tentative D call: TRBD1 (6 bases). V lost 2 bases to trimming and J lost 3 bases, with 8 bases between them. The CDR3 sequence is 14 residues long. The V gene's germline CDR1 is KGHSH and CDR2 LQKENI. This CDR3 reads CASSPARGYNEQFF. The CDR3 nucleotides are TGTGCCAGCTCACCAGCCAGGGGCTACAATGAGCAGTTCTTC.

This clone was seen a few times. Here the CDR3 DNA reads TGTGCCAGCGCAGACCAGGGGAGGGATGAAAAACTGTTTTTT. It translates to CASADQGRDEKLFF. The chain is built from TRBV6-1 and TRBJ1-4; D is possibly TRBD1 (6 bases). Per the germline V gene, CDR1 is MNHNS and CDR2 is SASEGT. The CDR3 extends over 14 amino acids. The V end was cut by 8 bases, the J end by 6 bases, with 16 bases between.

The chain carries TRBV6-1 and TRBJ1-2; TRBD1 is a possible D gene (5 bases). The length of the CDR3 is 13 residues. Germline V gives CDR1 MNHNS, CDR2 SASEGT. With 2 bases removed from V and 5 bases from J, the gap between germline ends came to 9 bases. In DNA, the CDR3 is TGTGCCAGCAGTGAAATACAGGATTATGGCTACACCTTC. As protein: CASSEIQDYGYTF.

The chain joins TRBV6-1 to TRBJ2-3, with TRBD2 matching over 11 bases. Losses at the gene ends were 3 bases for V and 8 bases for J; bases not matched to a gene: 1. Germline V lookup: CDR1 MNHNS, CDR2 SASEGT. The CDR3 is 13 amino acids. CDR3 in amino acids: CASSEGLAATQYF. The CDR3 region has the DNA TGTGCCAGCAGTGAGGGACTAGCGGCTACGCAGTATTTT.

A remark on this clone: A junction end diverges from the germline sequence, so it may reflect a read error. The rearrangement links TRBV11-2 to TRBJ1-2; D is possibly TRBD1 (5 bases). Germline V gene sequence: CDR1 SGHAT, CDR2 FQNNGV. The CDR3 spans 14 residues. DNA of the CDR3: TGTGCCAGCAGACAACAGGCAACCGCGTATGGCCACACCTTC. Translating gives CASRQQATAYGHTF.

This clone was seen a few times. The chain combines TRBV5-1 with TRBJ1-1; D gene ambiguous. The germline CDR1 and CDR2 sequences are SGHRS and YFSETQ. The V end was cut by 1 base, the J end by 1 base, with 8 bases between. This CDR3 contains 14 residues. The CDR3 spells CASSLLVENTEAFF. The CDR3 bases are TGCGCCAGCAGCTTGCTTGTGGAGAACACTGAAGCTTTCTTT.

The chain uses TRBV27 and TRBJ2-2; 10 bases are a match to TRBD2. Germline V gives CDR1 MNHEY, CDR2 SMNVEV (reference sequence). This CDR3 has 16 residues. J lost 2 bases, V lost 5 bases, and 5 bases had no gene match. CDR3 protein: CASSPSGRVNTGELFF. The CDR3, as DNA: TGTGCCAGCAGTCCGAGCGGGAGGGTTAACACCGGGGAGCTGTTTTTT.

This chain connects TRBV11-2 to TRBJ2-7, with D possibly matching TRBD2 (6 bases). Trimming took off 1 base at V and 3 bases at J, with 7 bases between the two ends. CDR3 length equals 13 residues. Germline V gene data show CDR1 as SGHAT and CDR2 as FQNNGV. The CDR3 loop reads CASSLGLVYEQYF. CDR3 coding DNA: TGTGCCAGCAGCTTAGGACTAGTCTACGAGCAGTACTTC. The full variable domain, completed using reference TRBV11-2 and TRBJ2-7, is EAGVAQSPRYKIIEKRQSVAFWCNPISGHATLYWYQQILGQGPKLLIQFQNNGVVDDSQLPKDRFSAERLKGVDSTLKIQPAKLEDSAVYLCASSLGLVYEQYFGPGTRLTVT.

The V gene is TRBV2, the J gene TRBJ2-1, with TRBD1 matching over 8 bases. Per germline, CDR1 SNHLY and CDR2 FYNNEI. V trimming: 6 bases; J trimming: 4 bases; junction bases outside the gene matches: 5. The CDR3 totals 14 residues. The CDR3 region is CASRGQGGYNEQFF. The CDR3 DNA follows: TGTGCCAGCAGAGGACAGGGAGGATACAATGAGCAGTTCTTC.

The chain carries TRBV7-9 and TRBJ1-2; D is unresolved. Trimming shortened V by 1 base and J by 4 bases, and 7 bases separated the two germline ends. CDR1 and CDR2 from the germline V gene are SEHNR and FQNEAQ (reference sequence). The CDR3 length is 13 residues. Here the CDR3 reads CASSLGSRYGYTF. CDR3 nucleotides: TGTGCCAGCAGCTTAGGCAGCCGCTATGGCTACACCTTC. The whole variable domain, remainder taken from reference TRBV7-9 and TRBJ1-2, is DTGVSQNPRHKITKRGQNVTFRCDPISEHNRLYWYRQTLGQGPEFLTYFQNEAQLEKSRLLSDRFSAERPKGSFSTLEIQRTEQGDSAMYLCASSLGSRYGYTFGSGTRLTVV.

The table lists this clone with a few counts. This chain uses TRBV5-4 with TRBJ1-5; D not resolved. The V end was cut by 0 bases, the J end by 9 bases, with 7 bases between. Germline assignment: CDR1 SGHNT and CDR2 YYREEE (reference sequence). CDR3 size: 12 residues. The CDR3 DNA sequence: TGTGCCAGCAGCTTGGATTCAGGGCCCCAGCATTTT. It codes for CASSLDSGPQHF. Based on the CDR3 plus reference TRBV5-4 and TRBJ1-5, the full variable domain is ETGVTQSPTHLIKTRGQQVTLRCSSQSGHNTVSWYQQALGQGPQFIFQYYREEENGRGNFPPRFSGLQFPNYSSELNVNALELDDSALYLCASSLDSGPQHFGDGTRLSIL.

V gene TRBV29-1 combines with J gene TRBJ2-6, with no clear D. The CDR3 is 15 amino acids. Trimming took 6 bases from V and 0 from J, leaving 12 bases between them. Germline values: CDR1 SQVTM, CDR2 ANQGSEA. The CDR3 DNA reads as TGCAGCGTGGTAGACTCGTCCTCTGGGGCCAACGTCCTGACTTTC. It translates to CSVVDSSSGANVLTF.

The chain is built from TRBV11-2 and TRBJ1-1; D is undetermined. This CDR3 contains 13 residues. V was shortened by 1 base and J by 0 bases, with 3 bases between the two germline ends. The germline V gene has CDR1 SGHAT and CDR2 FQNNGV. DNA for the CDR3: TGTGCCAGCAGCTTAGCTCTGAACACTGAAGCTTTCTTT. As protein: CASSLALNTEAFF.